This T cell receptor beta chain was identified during a study of blood T cell repertoires in COVID-19. Study as a whole: Samples representing acute and convalescent COVID-19 were sourced from the United States, Italy and Spain.

The CDR3 spans 14 residues. With 1 base clipped from V and 5 bases from J, the junction kept 4 bases outside the gene matches. Germline CDR1 LNHNV, CDR2 YYDKDF (reference sequence). In the source study's methods: Cell counts per sample came from amplifying reference gene primers. Here immunoSEQ multiplex PCR was the method, and the copy in TCRdb shows in-frame clones only, minus some. V, J and clone size reflect that table, while D and trimming were determined from the DNA. The top ten clones hold about 6.5% of a sample with under 200,000 clones, around 80% of them seen once. The gene calls are TRBV15 and TRBJ1-2; TRBD1 matches at 7 bases. The TCR comes from a man between 65 and 85 years old with active or convalescent COVID-19. Sequencing was performed on peripheral blood. The CDR3 DNA sequence: TGTGCCACCAGCAGAGGGGACAGTGCTTATGGCTACACCTTC. This encodes CATSRGDSAYGYTF.